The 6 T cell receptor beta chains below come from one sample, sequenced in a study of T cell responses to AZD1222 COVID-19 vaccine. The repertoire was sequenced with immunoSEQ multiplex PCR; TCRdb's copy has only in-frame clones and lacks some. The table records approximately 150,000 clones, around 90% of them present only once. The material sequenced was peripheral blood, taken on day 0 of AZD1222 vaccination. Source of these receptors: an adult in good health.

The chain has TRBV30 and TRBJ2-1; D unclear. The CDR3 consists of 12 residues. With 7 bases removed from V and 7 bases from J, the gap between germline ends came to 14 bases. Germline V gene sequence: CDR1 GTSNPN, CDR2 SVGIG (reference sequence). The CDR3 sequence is CASQEQANEQFF. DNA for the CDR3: TGTGCCTCCCAGGAGCAGGCGAATGAGCAGTTCTTC. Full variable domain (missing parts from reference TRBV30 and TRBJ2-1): SQTIHQWPATLVQPVGSPLSLECTVEGTSNPNLYWYRQAAGRGLQLLFYSVGIGQISSEVPQNLSASRPQDRQFILSSKKLLLSDSGFYLCASQEQANEQFFGPGTRLTVL.

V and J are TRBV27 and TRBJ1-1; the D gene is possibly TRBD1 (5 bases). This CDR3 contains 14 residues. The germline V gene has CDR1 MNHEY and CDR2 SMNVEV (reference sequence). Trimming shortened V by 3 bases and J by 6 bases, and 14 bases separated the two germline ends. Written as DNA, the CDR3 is TGTGCCAGCAGTTTCTTGTGGGGGTCGGCTGAAGCTTTCTTT. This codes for CASSFLWGSAEAFF.

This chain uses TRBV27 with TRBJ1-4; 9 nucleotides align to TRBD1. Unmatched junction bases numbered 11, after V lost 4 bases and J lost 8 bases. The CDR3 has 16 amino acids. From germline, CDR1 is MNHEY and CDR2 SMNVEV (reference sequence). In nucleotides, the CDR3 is TGTGCCAGCAGTTCCCACGGACAGGGGTTTGGGGAAAAACTGTTTTTT. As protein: CASSSHGQGFGEKLFF.

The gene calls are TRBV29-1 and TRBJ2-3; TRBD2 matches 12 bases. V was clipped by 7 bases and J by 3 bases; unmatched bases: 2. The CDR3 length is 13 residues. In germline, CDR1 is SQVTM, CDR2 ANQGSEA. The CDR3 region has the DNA TGCAGCGCCGGACTAGCGGGGACAGATACGCAGTATTTT. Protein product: CSAGLAGTDTQYF.

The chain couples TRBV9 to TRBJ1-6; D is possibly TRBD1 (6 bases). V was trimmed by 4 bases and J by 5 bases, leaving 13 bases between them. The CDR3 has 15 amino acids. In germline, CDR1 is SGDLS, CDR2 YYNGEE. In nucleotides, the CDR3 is TGTGCCAGCAGCCCGGGGGGGCCCAATAATTCACCCCTCCACTTT. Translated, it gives CASSPGGPNNSPLHF.

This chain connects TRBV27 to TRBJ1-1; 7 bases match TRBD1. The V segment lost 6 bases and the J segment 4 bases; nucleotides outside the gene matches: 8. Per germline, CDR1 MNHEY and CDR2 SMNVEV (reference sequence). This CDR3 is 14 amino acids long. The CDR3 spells CASSHRQGSTEAFF. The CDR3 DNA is TGTGCCAGCAGCCACCGACAGGGCTCCACTGAAGCTTTCTTT.